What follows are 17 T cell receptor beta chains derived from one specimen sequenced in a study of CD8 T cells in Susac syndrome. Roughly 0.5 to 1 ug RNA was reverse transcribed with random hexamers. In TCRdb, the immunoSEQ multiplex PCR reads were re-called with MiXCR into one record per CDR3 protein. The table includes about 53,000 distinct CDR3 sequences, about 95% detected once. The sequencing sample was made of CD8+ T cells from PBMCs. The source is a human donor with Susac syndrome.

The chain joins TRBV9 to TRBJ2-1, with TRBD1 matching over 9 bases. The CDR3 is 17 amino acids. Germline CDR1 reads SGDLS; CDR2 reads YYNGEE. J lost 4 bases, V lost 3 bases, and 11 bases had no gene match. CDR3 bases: TGTGCCAGCAGCGGCCTCACCGGGACAGGGCCATACAATGAGCAGTTCTTC. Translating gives CASSGLTGTGPYNEQFF.

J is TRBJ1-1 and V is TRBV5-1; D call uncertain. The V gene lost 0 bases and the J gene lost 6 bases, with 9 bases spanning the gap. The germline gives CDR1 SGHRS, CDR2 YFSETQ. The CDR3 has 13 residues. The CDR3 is CASSLERFSEAFF. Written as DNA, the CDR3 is TGCGCCAGCAGCTTGGAACGGTTCTCTGAAGCTTTCTTT.

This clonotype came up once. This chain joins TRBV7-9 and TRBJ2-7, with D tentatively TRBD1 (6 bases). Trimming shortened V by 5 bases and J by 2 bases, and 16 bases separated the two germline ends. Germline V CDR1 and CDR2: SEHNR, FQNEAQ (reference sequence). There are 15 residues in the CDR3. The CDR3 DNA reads TGTGCCAGCAGCCCCCAGGGGATCCCGGCCTACGAGCAGTACTTC. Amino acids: CASSPQGIPAYEQYF.

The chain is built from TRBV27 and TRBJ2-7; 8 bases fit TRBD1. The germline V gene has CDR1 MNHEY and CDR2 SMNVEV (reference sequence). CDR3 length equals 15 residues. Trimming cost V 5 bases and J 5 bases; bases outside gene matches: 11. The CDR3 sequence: CASSPFQGARDEQYF. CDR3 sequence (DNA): TGTGCCAGCAGTCCCTTTCAGGGGGCTCGCGACGAGCAGTACTTC.

The CDR3 coding sequence is TGTGCCAGCAGTGAAGAAGGACAGGGAGCGGCCTACTACGAGCAGTACTTC. Protein: CASSEEGQGAAYYEQYF. The J gene is TRBJ2-7, the V gene TRBV6-1; the match to TRBD1 covers 8 bases. Unmatched junction bases numbered 11, after V lost 1 base and J lost 3 bases. The CDR3 has 17 amino acids. Germline V gene lookup returns CDR1 MNHNS and CDR2 SASEGT.

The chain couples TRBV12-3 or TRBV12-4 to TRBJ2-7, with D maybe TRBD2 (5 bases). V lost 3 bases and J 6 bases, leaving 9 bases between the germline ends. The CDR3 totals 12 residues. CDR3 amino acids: CASSFDGVEQYF. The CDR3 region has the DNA TGTGCCAGCAGTTTTGACGGGGTCGAGCAGTACTTC.

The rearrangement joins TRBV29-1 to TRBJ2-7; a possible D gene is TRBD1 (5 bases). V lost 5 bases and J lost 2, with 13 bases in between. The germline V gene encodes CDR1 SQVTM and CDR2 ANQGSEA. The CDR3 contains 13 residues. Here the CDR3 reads CSVLGQGTYEQYF. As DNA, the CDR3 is TGCAGCGTTTTAGGGCAGGGAACCTACGAGCAGTACTTC.

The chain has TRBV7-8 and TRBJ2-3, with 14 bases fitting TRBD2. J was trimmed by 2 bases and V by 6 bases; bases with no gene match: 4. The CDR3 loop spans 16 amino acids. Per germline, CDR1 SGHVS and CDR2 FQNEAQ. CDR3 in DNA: TGTGCCAGCAGACGGACTAGCGGGGGGTACACAGATACGCAGTATTTT. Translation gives CASRRTSGGYTDTQYF.

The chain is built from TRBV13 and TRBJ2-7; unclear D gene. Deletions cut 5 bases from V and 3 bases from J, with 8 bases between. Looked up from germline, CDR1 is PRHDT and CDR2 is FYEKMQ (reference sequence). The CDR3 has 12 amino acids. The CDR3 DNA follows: TGTGCCAGCAGCGGCCCCTACTACGAGCAGTACTTC. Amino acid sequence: CASSGPYYEQYF.

This CDR3 reads CASSKRVVEGADYEQYF. The DNA for the CDR3 is TGTGCCAGCAGCAAACGGGTCGTAGAGGGGGCAGATTACGAGCAGTACTTC. The rearrangement links TRBV21-1 to TRBJ2-7; the table gives TRBD1 as D, unverified against the DNA. TRBV21-1 is given as a pseudogene. This CDR3 region has 17 residues.

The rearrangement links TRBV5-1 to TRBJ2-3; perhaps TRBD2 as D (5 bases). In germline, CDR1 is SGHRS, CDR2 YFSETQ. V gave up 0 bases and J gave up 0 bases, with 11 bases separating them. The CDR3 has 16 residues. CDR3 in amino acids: CASSLGSRGSTDTQYF. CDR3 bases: TGCGCCAGCAGCTTGGGCTCTCGCGGGAGCACAGATACGCAGTATTTT.

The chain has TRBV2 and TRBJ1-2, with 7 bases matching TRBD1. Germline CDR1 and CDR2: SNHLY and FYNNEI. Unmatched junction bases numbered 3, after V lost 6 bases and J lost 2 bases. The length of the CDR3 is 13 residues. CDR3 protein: CASRTGSNYGYTF. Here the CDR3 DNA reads TGTGCCAGCAGGACAGGGTCGAACTATGGCTACACCTTC.

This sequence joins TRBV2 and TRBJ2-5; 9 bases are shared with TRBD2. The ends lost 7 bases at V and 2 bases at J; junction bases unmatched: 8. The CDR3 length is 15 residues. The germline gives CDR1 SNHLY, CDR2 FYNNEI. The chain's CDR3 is CASTLTSGVQETQYF. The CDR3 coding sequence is TGTGCCAGCACCTTGACTAGCGGAGTGCAAGAGACCCAGTACTTC.

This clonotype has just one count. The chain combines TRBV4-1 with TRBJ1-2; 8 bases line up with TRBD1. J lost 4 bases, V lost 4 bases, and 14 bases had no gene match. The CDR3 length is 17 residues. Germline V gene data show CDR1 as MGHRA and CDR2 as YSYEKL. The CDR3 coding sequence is TGCGCCAGCAGCCTCGAGGTCGGACAGGGACGTTTCTATGGCTACACCTTC. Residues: CASSLEVGQGRFYGYTF.

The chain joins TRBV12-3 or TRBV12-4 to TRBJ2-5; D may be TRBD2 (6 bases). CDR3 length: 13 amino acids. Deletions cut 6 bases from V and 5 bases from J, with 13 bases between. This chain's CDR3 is CASSSGLTETQYF. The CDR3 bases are TGTGCCAGCAGCTCGGGACTCACGGAGACCCAGTACTTC.

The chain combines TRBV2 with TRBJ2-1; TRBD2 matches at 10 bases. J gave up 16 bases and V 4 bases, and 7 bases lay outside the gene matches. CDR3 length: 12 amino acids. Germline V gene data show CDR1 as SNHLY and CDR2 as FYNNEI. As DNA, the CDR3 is TGTGCCAGCAGTGGCGGACTAGCGGATTATTTCTTC. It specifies CASSGGLADYFF.

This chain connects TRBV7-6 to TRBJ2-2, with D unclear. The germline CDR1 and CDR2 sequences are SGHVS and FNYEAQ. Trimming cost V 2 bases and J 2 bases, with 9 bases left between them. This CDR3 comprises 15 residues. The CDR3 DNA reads TGTGCCAGCAGCTTACGTGGAGATAACACCGGGGAGCTGTTTTTT. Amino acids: CASSLRGDNTGELFF.